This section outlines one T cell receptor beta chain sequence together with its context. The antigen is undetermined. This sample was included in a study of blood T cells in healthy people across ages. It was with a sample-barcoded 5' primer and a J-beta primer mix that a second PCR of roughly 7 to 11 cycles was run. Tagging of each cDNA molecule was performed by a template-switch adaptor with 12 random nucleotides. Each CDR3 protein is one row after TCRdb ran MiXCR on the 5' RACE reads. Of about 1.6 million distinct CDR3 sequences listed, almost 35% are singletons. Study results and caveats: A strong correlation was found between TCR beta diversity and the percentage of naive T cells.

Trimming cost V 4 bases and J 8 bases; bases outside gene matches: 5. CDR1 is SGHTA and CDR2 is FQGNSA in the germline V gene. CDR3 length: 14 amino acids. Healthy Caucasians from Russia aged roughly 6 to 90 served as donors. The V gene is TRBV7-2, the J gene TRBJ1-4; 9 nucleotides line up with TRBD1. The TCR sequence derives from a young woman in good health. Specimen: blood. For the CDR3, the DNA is TGTGCCAGCAGCTCACGGACAGGGGACGAAAAACTGTTTTTT. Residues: CASSSRTGDEKLFF.